Each of the 9 T cell receptor beta chains below was sequenced from the same sample in a study of OX40 agonist ivuxolimab in advanced cancers. The assay was immunoSEQ multiplex PCR, and TCRdb's table has in-frame clones only and misses some. This sample yields fewer than 85,000 clones, of which 80% to 95% are seen a single time; approximately 0.5% belongs to the top ten. The source material was CD4+ or CD8+ T cells sorted from blood, sampled in a trial of the OX40 agonist ivuxolimab. Source of these receptors: an adult with an advanced solid tumor such as melanoma, head and neck, liver or kidney cancer.

This clone is a singleton in its sample. This chain uses TRBV4-2 with TRBJ2-1, with 7 bases matching TRBD2. The V segment lost 2 bases and the J segment 6 bases; nucleotides outside the gene matches: 1. Germline V lookup: CDR1 LGHNA, CDR2 YNFKEQ. This CDR3 is 13 amino acids long. CDR3 in DNA: TGTGCCAGCAGCCAAAGGGAGGGCAATGAGCAGTTCTTC. This codes for CASSQREGNEQFF.

The V gene is TRBV14, the J gene TRBJ2-7; D gene unclear. V was trimmed by 4 bases and J by 2 bases, leaving 12 bases between them. Germline V gene data show CDR1 as SGHDN and CDR2 as FVKESK. The CDR3 loop spans 14 amino acids. The CDR3 loop is CASSRGRIPYEQYF. CDR3 nucleotide sequence: TGTGCCAGCAGCCGAGGACGTATCCCCTACGAGCAGTACTTC.

The CDR3 is CASSLTDGSTGEQYF. For the CDR3, the DNA is TGTGCCAGCAGCTTAACCGATGGGAGTACGGGGGAGCAGTACTTC. The chain has TRBV11-2 and TRBJ2-7, with D maybe TRBD2 (5 bases). The germline V gene encodes CDR1 SGHAT and CDR2 FQNNGV. The CDR3 spans 15 residues. Trimming shortened V by 2 bases and J by 7 bases, and 18 bases separated the two germline ends.

The CDR3 protein is CASSVEAGHTEAFF. CDR3 nucleotide sequence: TGTGCCAGCAGCGTAGAGGCAGGGCACACTGAAGCTTTCTTT. The gene calls are TRBV9 and TRBJ1-1; D is perhaps TRBD1 (5 bases). CDR3 length: 14 amino acids. The germline V gene has CDR1 SGDLS and CDR2 YYNGEE. V was clipped by 0 bases and J by 3 bases, with 9 bases between them.

This chain links TRBV27 with TRBJ2-3, with 7 nucleotides matching TRBD2. There are 14 residues in the CDR3. V shed 3 bases and J 6 bases; nucleotides not matched to a gene: 6. Looked up from germline, CDR1 is MNHEY and CDR2 is SMNVEV (reference sequence). In DNA form, the CDR3 reads TGTGCCAGCAGTTTCGGCGGGAGAGGGGATACGCAGTATTTT. Translating it yields CASSFGGRGDTQYF.

V is TRBV10-3 and J is TRBJ2-1, with 7 bases lining up with TRBD2. The CDR3 totals 14 residues. Trimming took 10 bases from V and 4 from J; bases not matched to a gene: 10. The germline CDR1 and CDR2 sequences are ENHRY and SYGVKD. Here the CDR3 reads CATQGRAGYNEQFF. The DNA for the CDR3 is TGTGCCACCCAAGGGAGGGCAGGGTACAATGAGCAGTTCTTC.

This chain joins TRBV29-1 and TRBJ1-2; unclear D gene. This CDR3 region has 12 residues. V was pared by 1 base and J by 6 bases, with 9 bases between. Germline lookup yields CDR1 SQVTM and CDR2 ANQGSEA. The CDR3 nucleotides read TGCAGCGTTGAAGTATCGGCCCATGGCTACACCTTC. Protein: CSVEVSAHGYTF.

The chain links TRBV30 to TRBJ2-7; D may be TRBD1 (5 bases). The CDR3 has 12 residues. V lost 0 bases, J lost 6 bases, and 9 bases lay in between. Germline V gives CDR1 GTSNPN, CDR2 SVGIG (reference sequence). The CDR3 coding sequence is TGTGCCTGGAGTGTACAGGTGGGCGAGCAGTACTTC. Residues: CAWSVQVGEQYF.

V is TRBV27 and J is TRBJ2-7; 11 bases are a match to TRBD1. CDR1 is MNHEY, CDR2 SMNVEV, per germline (reference sequence). The CDR3 has 16 residues. The V segment lost 5 bases and the J segment 1 base; nucleotides outside the gene matches: 7. CDR3 sequence: CASSPTGTGGSYEQYF. Written as DNA, the CDR3 is TGTGCCAGCAGTCCCACCGGGACAGGGGGATCCTACGAGCAGTACTTC.